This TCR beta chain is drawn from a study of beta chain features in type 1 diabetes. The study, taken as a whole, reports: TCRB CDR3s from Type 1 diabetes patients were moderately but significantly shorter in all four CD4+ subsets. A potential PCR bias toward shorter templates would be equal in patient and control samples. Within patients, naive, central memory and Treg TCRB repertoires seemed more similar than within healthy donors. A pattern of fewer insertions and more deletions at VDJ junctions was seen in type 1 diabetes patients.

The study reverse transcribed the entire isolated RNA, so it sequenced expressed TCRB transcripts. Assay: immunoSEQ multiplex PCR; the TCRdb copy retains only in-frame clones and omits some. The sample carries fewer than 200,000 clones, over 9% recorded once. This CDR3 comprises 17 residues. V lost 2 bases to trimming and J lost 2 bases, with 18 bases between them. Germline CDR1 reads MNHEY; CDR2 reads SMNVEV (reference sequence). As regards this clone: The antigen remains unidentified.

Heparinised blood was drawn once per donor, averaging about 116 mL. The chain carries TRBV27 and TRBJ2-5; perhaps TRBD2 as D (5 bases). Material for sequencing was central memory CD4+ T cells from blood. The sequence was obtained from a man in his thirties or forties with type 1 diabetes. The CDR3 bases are TGTGCCAGCAGTTTAGGAGGAACGGGCGTGGGGCAAGAGACCCAGTACTTC. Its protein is CASSLGGTGVGQETQYF.